This paragraph reports one T cell receptor beta chain. This entry comes from a study of blood T cell repertoires in COVID-19. Trimming shortened V by 6 bases and J by 4 bases, and 6 bases separated the two germline ends. The CDR3 contains 11 residues. In germline, CDR1 is MNHEY, CDR2 SMNVEV (reference sequence). The age range of participants was about 18 to 89 years, with residence in about two dozen US areas. Categorization into cohorts depended on clinical history that participants reported. The recovered donors of Cohort 3 showed two negative PCRs, clearance, or symptom resolution. In the original analysis: Counts of nucleated cells, estimated from reference gene primer amplification, were obtained. Assay: immunoSEQ multiplex PCR; the TCRdb copy retains only in-frame clones and omits some. The DNA was the basis for D and trimming; V, J and clone size are from that table. Of fewer than 500,000 clones listed, about 89% are singletons.

V and J are TRBV27 and TRBJ1-2, with D hard to call. Sequenced sample: PBMCs or T cells enriched from blood (not recorded which). This TCR came from a man aged 25-45 years who had recovered from COVID-19. The CDR3 DNA reads TGTGCCAGCAGAACCAGCTATGGCTACACCTTC. Its translation: CASRTSYGYTF.